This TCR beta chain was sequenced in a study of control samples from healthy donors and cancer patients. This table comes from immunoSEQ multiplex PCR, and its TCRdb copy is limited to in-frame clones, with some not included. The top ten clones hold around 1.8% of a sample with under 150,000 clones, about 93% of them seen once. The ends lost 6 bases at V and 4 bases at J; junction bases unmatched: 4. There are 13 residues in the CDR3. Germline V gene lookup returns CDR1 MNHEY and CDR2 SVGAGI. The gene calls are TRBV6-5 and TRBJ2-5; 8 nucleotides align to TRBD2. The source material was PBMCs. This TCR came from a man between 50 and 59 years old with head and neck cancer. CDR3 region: CASSFGGGETQYF. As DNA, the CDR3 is TGTGCCAGCAGCTTCGGGGGGGGAGAGACCCAGTACTTC.